The rows below give T cell receptor beta chains drawn from one sample of a study of identical twins. TCRdb re-called the 5' RACE reads with MiXCR, one entry per CDR3 protein. Seen here are some 760,000 distinct CDR3 sequences, approximately 18% observed once, and the top ten hold around 14%. These data are also associated with another study on T cells expressing NK-cell markers.

The specimen was PBMCs. These receptors came from a woman younger than 30 in good health. CDR3s include the opening cysteine and the closing phenylalanine or tryptophan. A D gene is named only where the DNA matches it firmly. The listing skips clone size in some rows; elsewhere it reads once, few, many or a size class.

v_gene	abundance	j_gene	d_gene	CDR3nt	CDR3aa
TRBV3-1	NA	TRBJ2-1	NA	TGTGCCAGCAGCCAAGATCTGTATGGCTTCAATGAGCAGTTCTTC	CASSQDLYGFNEQFF
TRBV20-1	NA	TRBJ2-5	TRBD2	TGCAGTGCTAGAGGGGCTAGCGGTCAGACCCAGTACTTC	CSARGASGQTQYF
TRBV20-1	NA	TRBJ2-5	NA	TGCAGTGCTAGAGATAACAGGGAGGTTTGGGAGACCCAGTACTTC	CSARDNREVWETQYF
TRBV7-2	few	TRBJ1-1	NA	TGTGCCAGCAGCTTAGCGCACGGGGTTGGCACTGAAGCTTTCTTT	CASSLAHGVGTEAFF
TRBV6-2/TRBV6-3	few	TRBJ2-4	NA	TGTGCCAGCACCCGAGGGTTGATAGCCAAAAACATTCAGTACTTC	CASTRGLIAKNIQYF
TRBV9	NA	TRBJ2-5	NA	TGTGCCAGCAGCGTAGGCGCCCAAGAGACCCAGTACTTC	CASSVGAQETQYF
TRBV2	NA	TRBJ2-1	TRBD1	TGTGCCAGCAAAGGGACAGGGATTAGGAATGAGCAGTTCTTC	CASKGTGIRNEQFF
TRBV9	few	TRBJ1-3	NA	TGTGCCAGCAGCTTGGGGTTAGAGGGTTCTGGAAACACCATATATTTT	CASSLGLEGSGNTIYF
TRBV7-9	NA	TRBJ2-2	NA	TGTGCCAGCAGCCACCAGAACGGGGAGCTGTTTTTT	CASSHQNGELFF
TRBV12-3/TRBV12-4	NA	TRBJ2-1	TRBD2	TGTGCCAGCAGTCCGATAGCGGGGGTGAATGAGCAGTTCTTC	CASSPIAGVNEQFF
TRBV7-2	few	TRBJ2-1	TRBD2	TGTGCCAGCAGCTTGGTCCGGGGGGAAGCGCAGTTCTTC	CASSLVRGEAQFF
TRBV6-5	few	TRBJ2-1	TRBD2	TGTGCCAGCAGTTCCCCTGGGACTAGCGGGGGGGATGATGAGCAGTTCTTC	CASSSPGTSGGDDEQFF
TRBV3-1	few	TRBJ2-1	NA	TGTGCCAGCAGCCACCTGGGACTTAAGTTCTTC	CASSHLGLKFF
TRBV7-6	many	TRBJ1-1	NA	TGTGCCAGCAGCCCTCGTACCGGGGCAGCCACTGAAGCTTTCTTT	CASSPRTGAATEAFF
TRBV20-1	NA	TRBJ2-1	NA	TGCAGTGCTAGGGTCCGGAGATTCTACAATGAGCAGTTCTTC	CSARVRRFYNEQFF
TRBV6-1	few	TRBJ1-6	NA	TGTGCCAGTCAGGGTTTGTGGAATAATTCACCCCTCCACTTT	CASQGLWNNSPLHF
TRBV12-3/TRBV12-4	NA	TRBJ2-2	NA	TGTGCCAGCAGCGTCCGGGTCTTAACCGGGGAGCTGTTTTTT	CASSVRVLTGELFF
TRBV7-9	few	TRBJ2-3	TRBD2	TGTGCCAGCAGCCCGCCACTAGCGGTGGGGCCAGATACGCAGTATTTT	CASSPPLAVGPDTQYF
TRBV27	once	TRBJ2-2	TRBD1	TGTGCCAGCAGTTTACTCGGTCGACAGGGGGCCACCGGGGAGCTGTTTTTT	CASSLLGRQGATGELFF
TRBV20-1	NA	TRBJ2-1	TRBD2	TGCAGTGCCCCTAGGGGACTAGCAAATGAGCAGTTCTTC	CSAPRGLANEQFF
TRBV7-9	NA	TRBJ1-2	TRBD1	TGTGCCAGCACCAAGAGGGACAGCAGCTATGGCTACACCTTC	CASTKRDSSYGYTF
TRBV24-1	few	TRBJ2-1	NA	TGTGCCACCCAGTCGTCAGTCTACAATGAGCAGTTCTTC	CATQSSVYNEQFF
TRBV20-1	NA	TRBJ2-1	TRBD2	TGCAGTGCTAGTTCTAGCGGGAGTCCTGGGGAGCAGTTCTTC	CSASSSGSPGEQFF
TRBV7-7	NA	TRBJ2-1	TRBD1	TGTGCCAGCAGCTTAACACACGACAGGGACAATGAGCAGTTCTTC	CASSLTHDRDNEQFF
TRBV6-1	NA	TRBJ2-1	TRBD2	TGTGCCAGCAGTGAAGTTGGCGGGGGTTACAATGAGCAGTTCTTC	CASSEVGGGYNEQFF
TRBV12-3/TRBV12-4	few	TRBJ2-1	NA	TGTGCCAGCGCTACCTCAGGCGAGCAGTTCTTC	CASATSGEQFF
TRBV20-1	NA	TRBJ1-5	NA	TGCAGTGCTAGAGGTAGCCTGGGAGGTCAGCCCCAGCATTTT	CSARGSLGGQPQHF
TRBV13	NA	TRBJ2-1	TRBD1	TGTGCCACCTCCGACAGGGTAAGGGGTGAGCAGTTCTTC	CATSDRVRGEQFF
TRBV5-1	many	TRBJ1-6	NA	TGCGCCAGCAGCTTGGAAGGATTCAATTCACCCCTCCACTTT	CASSLEGFNSPLHF
TRBV6-2/TRBV6-3	few	TRBJ2-1	NA	TGTGCCAGCGAAAGGGATGCCTTCGATGAGCAGTTCTTC	CASERDAFDEQFF